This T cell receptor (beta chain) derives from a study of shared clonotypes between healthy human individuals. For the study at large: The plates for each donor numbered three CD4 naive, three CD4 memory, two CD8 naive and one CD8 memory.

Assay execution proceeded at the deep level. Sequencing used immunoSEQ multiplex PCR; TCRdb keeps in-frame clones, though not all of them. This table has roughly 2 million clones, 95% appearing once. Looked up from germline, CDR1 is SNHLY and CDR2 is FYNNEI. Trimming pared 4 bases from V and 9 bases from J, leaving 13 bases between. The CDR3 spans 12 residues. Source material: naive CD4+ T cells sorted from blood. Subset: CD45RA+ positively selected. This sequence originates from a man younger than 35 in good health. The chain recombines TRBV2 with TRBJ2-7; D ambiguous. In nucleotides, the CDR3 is TGTGCCAGCAGTGCCGAGTTGCGGTGGCAGTACTTC. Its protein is CASSAELRWQYF.